This TCR beta chain was sequenced in a study of T-cell reconstitution after alpha-beta-depleted transplantation in children. Using unique molecular identifiers, the investigators prepared the TCRbeta library. TCRdb independently ran MiXCR on the PCR reads; one entry per CDR3 protein. Among just under 550,000 distinct CDR3 sequences, around 20% were seen once, and the ten largest hold roughly 3.3%. This clonotype was seen at least ten times. Trimming removed 0 bases at V and 10 bases at J, with 19 bases between. CDR3 length: 15 amino acids. Per the germline V gene, CDR1 is DFQATT and CDR2 is SNEGSKA (reference sequence).

This clonotype was obtained from a human donor who donated a stem cell graft to a child with acute lymphoblastic leukemia. The chain uses TRBV20-1 and TRBJ2-1, with D perhaps being TRBD1 or TRBD2 (5 bases each). The material sequenced was PBMCs from the stem cell graft donor, taken from the stem cell graft. CDR3 nucleotides: TGCAGTGCTAGAGATGGGGGACGGAACTTTCTAGAGCAGTTCTTC. This encodes CSARDGGRNFLEQFF.